Each of the 27 T cell receptor beta chains below was sequenced from the same sample in a study of T cell repertoires in cytomegalovirus infection. From the reads, TCRdb called clonotypes with MiXCR, one entry per CDR3 protein. Here the sample spans roughly 320,000 distinct CDR3 sequences, about a tenth being singletons. The source material was PBMCs. The source is a human donor in good health (CMV status not recorded). Some clones in this sample may be carry-over from other donors' samples.

This clonotype turned up a few times. The chain uses TRBV7-9 and TRBJ1-2; D is unclear. Germline CDR1 is SEHNR and CDR2 is FQNEAQ (reference sequence). V was cut by 6 bases and J by 5 bases, with 13 bases left in between. The CDR3 spans 13 residues. CDR3 sequence (DNA): TGTGCCAGCAGATCCACGGAGGGTTATGGCTACACCTTC. This translates into CASRSTEGYGYTF. The variable domain in full, completed from reference TRBV7-9 and TRBJ1-2, reads DTGVSQNPRHKITKRGQNVTFRCDPISEHNRLYWYRQTLGQGPEFLTYFQNEAQLEKSRLLSDRFSAERPKGSFSTLEIQRTEQGDSAMYLCASRSTEGYGYTFGSGTRLTVV.

This clonotype was counted ten times or more. The chain joins TRBV7-2 to TRBJ2-2; D unclear. The V gene's germline CDR1 is SGHTA and CDR2 FQGNSA. The CDR3 is 16 amino acids. Trimming took 1 base from V and 2 from J, leaving 11 bases between them. This CDR3 reads CASSLVAPSNTGELFF. CDR3 nucleotides: TGTGCCAGCAGCTTAGTGGCCCCCTCCAACACCGGGGAGCTGTTTTTT.

This clonotype has a count of ten or more. The genes are TRBV7-6 and TRBJ2-1, with D perhaps TRBD1 or TRBD2 (5 bases each). Germline V CDR1 and CDR2: SGHVS, FNYEAQ. The V end lost 1 base, the J end lost 4 bases, and 11 bases lay between the germline ends. CDR3 length equals 15 residues. As DNA, the CDR3 is TGTGCCAGCAGCTTAGGGGGACGACGGTACAATGAGCAGTTCTTC. It specifies CASSLGGRRYNEQFF. Based on the CDR3 plus reference TRBV7-6 and TRBJ2-1, the full variable domain is GAGVSQSPRYKVTKRGQDVALRCDPISGHVSLYWYRQALGQGPEFLTYFNYEAQQDKSGLPNDRFSAERPEGSISTLTIQRTEQRDSAMYRCASSLGGRRYNEQFFGPGTRLTVL.

This clonotype was found many times. The chain carries TRBV7-9 and TRBJ1-5, with TRBD1 matching 7 bases. V was pared by 5 bases and J by 2 bases, with 6 bases of the junction left unmatched. The CDR3 sequence is 15 residues long. Germline CDR1 and CDR2: SEHNR and FQNEAQ (reference sequence). The CDR3 DNA reads TGTGCCAGCAGCAAAGACAGGGTCGGCAATCAGCCCCAGCATTTT. This gives the protein CASSKDRVGNQPQHF.

The chain is built from TRBV6-6 and TRBJ2-6; TRBD2 is a possible D gene (5 bases). Trimming stripped 5 bases from V and 1 base from J, with 9 bases between. Germline V gene sequence: CDR1 MNHNY, CDR2 SVGAGI (reference sequence). The CDR3 totals 15 residues. CDR3 sequence: CASSGGGSGANVLTF. The CDR3 DNA follows: TGTGCCAGCAGTGGAGGTGGGTCTGGGGCCAACGTCCTGACTTTC.

This clonotype was recorded a few times. J is TRBJ2-1 and V is TRBV29-1; 9 bases match TRBD2. Per the germline V gene, CDR1 is SQVTM and CDR2 is ANQGSEA. This CDR3 is built from 14 residues. V lost 7 bases and J lost 6; bases outside the gene matches: 10. CDR3 sequence: CSAVRTSDINEQFF. The CDR3 DNA is TGCAGCGCTGTAAGGACTAGCGATATCAATGAGCAGTTCTTC.

This clonotype has at least ten counts. The chain combines TRBV20-1 with TRBJ2-1; possibly TRBD2 for D (7 bases). The germline CDR1 and CDR2 sequences are DFQATT and SNEGSKA (reference sequence). This CDR3 comprises 15 residues. The germline V and J ends were trimmed by 7 bases and 0 bases, with 16 bases remaining between them. CDR3: CSVRGGMSSYNEQFF. CDR3 DNA: TGCAGTGTCAGGGGAGGGATGAGCTCCTACAATGAGCAGTTCTTC.

Ten or more counts support this clonotype. The CDR3 reads CASSSLLAGTGELFF. For the CDR3, the DNA is TGCGCCAGCAGCTCCCTACTCGCGGGGACCGGGGAGCTGTTTTTT. V and J are TRBV5-1 and TRBJ2-2, with TRBD2 as a possible D gene (6 bases). CDR3 length: 15 amino acids. Germline-derived CDR1 and CDR2 are SGHRS and YFSETQ. The V end was cut by 3 bases, the J end by 5 bases, with 14 bases between.

This clonotype was counted many times. V is TRBV2 and J is TRBJ1-2; D is unresolved. Germline assignment: CDR1 SNHLY and CDR2 FYNNEI. The CDR3 length is 13 residues. V lost 0 bases, J lost 6 bases, and 8 bases lay in between. This CDR3 reads CASSEAPRNGYTF. CDR3 in DNA: TGTGCCAGCAGTGAAGCCCCCAGAAATGGCTACACCTTC.

This clonotype occurred many times. The rearrangement links TRBV27 to TRBJ1-1; D not certain. The V gene lost 3 bases and the J gene lost 5 bases, with 10 bases spanning the gap. Germline CDR1 is MNHEY and CDR2 is SMNVEV (reference sequence). The CDR3 covers 13 residues. The CDR3 sequence: CASSFSRDTEAFF. The CDR3 DNA reads TGTGCCAGCAGTTTTAGCCGGGATACTGAAGCTTTCTTT.

The chain couples TRBV28 to TRBJ1-5; D perhaps matches TRBD1 (6 bases). The V end lost 2 bases, the J end lost 0 bases, and 11 bases lay between the germline ends. In germline, CDR1 is MDHEN, CDR2 SYDVKM. The CDR3 spans 16 residues. The CDR3 region is CASSLIHRVSNQPQHF. The CDR3 DNA reads TGTGCCAGCAGTTTAATTCACAGGGTTAGCAATCAGCCCCAGCATTTT.

This clonotype was detected ten times or more. The chain combines TRBV7-9 with TRBJ2-7, with 8 bases identical to TRBD2. The CDR3 covers 15 residues. Germline CDR1 SEHNR, CDR2 FQNEAQ (reference sequence). With V trimmed by 3 bases and J by 1 base, 5 bases remained unmatched. CDR3 sequence (DNA): TGTGCCAGCAGCTTGGCTGGCGGGGGGTCCTACGAGCAGTACGTC. This encodes CASSLAGGGSYEQYV.

The chain couples TRBV29-1 to TRBJ2-6; 7 nucleotides match TRBD1. This CDR3 comprises 18 residues. Germline values: CDR1 SQVTM, CDR2 ANQGSEA. Trimming removed 0 bases from V and 0 bases from J; junction bases left unmatched: 8. CDR3 nucleotides: TGCAGCGTTGAAGAGATGACAGGGAAGACCTCTGGGGCCAACGTCCTGACTTTC. It encodes CSVEEMTGKTSGANVLTF.

This clonotype was counted between two and nine times. The J gene is TRBJ2-4, the V gene TRBV28; 8 nucleotides match TRBD2. V lost 2 bases to trimming and J lost 8 bases; unmatched junction nucleotides: 5. CDR1 is MDHEN, CDR2 SYDVKM, per germline. CDR3 size: 14 residues. Written as DNA, the CDR3 is TGTGCCAGCAGTTTACCCAGCGGGGGTCACATTCAGTACTTC. It yields the protein CASSLPSGGHIQYF. The variable domain in full, completed from reference TRBV28 and TRBJ2-4, reads DVKVTQSSRYLVKRTGEKVFLECVQDMDHENMFWYRQDPGLGLRLIYFSYDVKMKEKGDIPEGYSVSREKKERFSLILESASTNQTSMYLCASSLPSGGHIQYFGAGTRLSVL.

This chain joins TRBV12-3 or TRBV12-4 and TRBJ2-7; D is undetermined. V was trimmed by 1 base and J by 2 bases, leaving 12 bases between them. The CDR3 contains 15 residues. This CDR3 reads CASSLGYSSTYEQYF. The CDR3 nucleotides read TGTGCCAGCAGTTTAGGGTACAGTTCCACCTACGAGCAGTACTTC.

This clonotype occurred many times. This chain joins TRBV4-3 and TRBJ1-2; D ambiguous. Germline CDR1 reads LGHNA; CDR2 reads YSLEER. The germline V and J ends were trimmed by 0 bases and 1 base, with 9 bases remaining between them. The CDR3 has 15 residues. The CDR3 DNA sequence: TGCGCCAGCAGCCAAGAGCTAAAAGTTAACTATGGCTACACCTTC. Translation: CASSQELKVNYGYTF.

This clonotype was observed many times. The genes are TRBV5-4 and TRBJ2-5; 10 bases agree with TRBD1. Per the germline V gene, CDR1 is SGHNT and CDR2 is YYREEE (reference sequence). The CDR3 loop spans 14 amino acids. The J segment lost 5 bases and the V segment lost 4 bases, leaving 5 bases of the junction unmatched. For the CDR3, the DNA is TGTGCCAGCAGCAAGCCGGGACAGGGGGAGACCCAGTACTTC. Translation gives CASSKPGQGETQYF.

There are a few counts of this clonotype. The chain recombines TRBV12-3 or TRBV12-4 with TRBJ2-2, with D possibly TRBD1 on 6 matching bases. The V end lost 5 bases, the J end lost 3 bases, and 13 bases lay between the germline ends. The length of the CDR3 is 15 residues. Here the CDR3 DNA reads TGTGCCAGCAGTCCTAGAGCAGGGGACACCGGGGAGCTGTTTTTT. Amino acids: CASSPRAGDTGELFF.

This clonotype has at least ten counts. This CDR3 reads CASSLEYQDRREKLFF. The DNA for the CDR3 is TGTGCCAGCAGCTTAGAATATCAGGACAGACGGGAAAAACTGTTTTTT. The chain recombines TRBV7-9 with TRBJ1-4; tentatively, D is TRBD1 (6 bases). Between the trimmed V and J ends, which lost 1 base and 8 bases, there was a span of 17 bases. The CDR3 is 16 residues long. CDR1 SEHNR and CDR2 FQNEAQ come from the germline V gene (reference sequence).

This clonotype was seen ten or more times. The chain employs TRBV7-2 and TRBJ2-7; D possibly corresponds to TRBD1 (5 bases). Germline CDR1 reads SGHTA; CDR2 reads FQGNSA. The V and J ends lost 1 base and 5 bases respectively, with 9 bases between them. CDR3 length: 13 residues. CDR3: CASSLDPGHEQYV. For the CDR3, the DNA is TGTGCCAGCAGCTTAGACCCAGGGCACGAGCAGTACGTC.

This clonotype was counted at least ten times. J is TRBJ2-3 and V is TRBV20-1; 11 nucleotides line up with TRBD2. Per the germline V gene, CDR1 is DFQATT and CDR2 is SNEGSKA (reference sequence). V lost 1 base to trimming and J lost 3 bases; unmatched junction nucleotides: 6. CDR3 length equals 16 residues. DNA of the CDR3: TGCAGTGCTAGAGGCGGGACTAGCGGAACTACAGATACGCAGTATTTT. It codes for CSARGGTSGTTDTQYF.

This clonotype was recorded at least ten times. The chain has TRBV19 and TRBJ1-5, with D possibly matching TRBD1 (5 bases). The CDR3 runs 16 residues. The V gene lost 8 bases and the J gene lost 0 bases, with 17 bases spanning the gap. Germline CDR1 reads LNHDA; CDR2 reads SQIVND (reference sequence). CDR3 loop: CASGQPAKGSNQPQHF. The CDR3 DNA follows: TGTGCCAGTGGACAACCAGCTAAAGGTAGCAATCAGCCCCAGCATTTT.

J is TRBJ1-2 and V is TRBV6-6, with a possible D match to TRBD1 (5 bases). The CDR3 consists of 17 residues. Trimming took 6 bases from V and 0 from J, leaving 20 bases between them. The germline CDR1 and CDR2 sequences are MNHNY and SVGAGI (reference sequence). This CDR3 reads CASSPEEILTANYGYTF. CDR3 sequence (DNA): TGTGCCAGCAGCCCCGAGGAGATATTGACAGCTAACTATGGCTACACCTTC.

The chain carries TRBV20-1 and TRBJ2-5; 8 positions match TRBD1. This CDR3 comprises 13 residues. V trimming: 5 bases; J trimming: 5 bases; junction bases outside the gene matches: 7. Germline values: CDR1 DFQATT, CDR2 SNEGSKA (reference sequence). The CDR3 nucleotides are TGCAGTGCTGTGACAGGGGTTTTGGAGACCCAGTACTTC. It yields the protein CSAVTGVLETQYF.

This clonotype has at least ten counts. This rearrangement joins TRBV5-6 to TRBJ1-1, with D hard to call. V lost 4 bases and J lost 4, with 14 bases in between. This CDR3 spans 14 amino acids. The germline V gene encodes CDR1 SGHDT and CDR2 YYEEEE. CDR3 DNA: TGTGCCAGCAGCCCACCTCGACGGTTCACTGAAGCTTTCTTT. Its translation is CASSPPRRFTEAFF.

Many counts were recorded for this clonotype. The V and J genes are TRBV7-2 and TRBJ1-1; D remains ambiguous. Trimming took off 9 bases at V and 0 bases at J, with 17 bases between the two ends. Germline CDR1 SGHTA, CDR2 FQGNSA. This CDR3 has 15 amino acids. CDR3 residues: CASSISGSMNTEAFF. The CDR3 DNA sequence: TGTGCCAGTAGTATCTCGGGCAGTATGAACACTGAAGCTTTCTTT.

This clonotype was counted ten times or more. The chain links TRBV10-3 to TRBJ1-2; tentative D call: TRBD1 (5 bases). The germline gives CDR1 ENHRY, CDR2 SYGVKD. Between the trimmed V and J ends, which lost 2 bases and 4 bases, there was a span of 11 bases. The CDR3 has 14 residues. CDR3 in DNA: TGTGCCATCAGTGAGCTACAGGTTAGCTATGGCTACACCTTC. Protein sequence: CAISELQVSYGYTF.